The sequence of this TCR beta chain was determined in a study of blood T cell repertoires in COVID-19. Repertoires were generated with immunoSEQ multiplex PCR, while TCRdb's copy carries only in-frame clones and drops some. The sample includes more than 150,000 clones, over 75% of them seen just once. CDR1 is SGHRS, CDR2 YFSETQ, per germline. V was clipped by 1 base and J by 0 bases; unmatched bases: 2. The CDR3 consists of 16 residues. The sequenced sample was peripheral blood. The V gene is TRBV5-1, the J gene TRBJ2-3; TRBD1 matches at 10 bases. The sequence derives from a man aged 50 or older who had recovered from COVID-19. CDR3 region: CASSLPGQGSTDTQYF. The DNA for the CDR3 is TGCGCCAGCAGCTTGCCGGGACAGGGGAGCACAGATACGCAGTATTTT. Supplemented by reference TRBV5-1 and TRBJ2-3, the full variable domain reads KAGVTQTPRYLIKTRGQQVTLSCSPISGHRSVSWYQQTPGQGLQFLFEYFSETQRNKGNFPGRFSGRQFSNSRSEMNVSTLELGDSALYLCASSLPGQGSTDTQYFGPGTRLTVL.